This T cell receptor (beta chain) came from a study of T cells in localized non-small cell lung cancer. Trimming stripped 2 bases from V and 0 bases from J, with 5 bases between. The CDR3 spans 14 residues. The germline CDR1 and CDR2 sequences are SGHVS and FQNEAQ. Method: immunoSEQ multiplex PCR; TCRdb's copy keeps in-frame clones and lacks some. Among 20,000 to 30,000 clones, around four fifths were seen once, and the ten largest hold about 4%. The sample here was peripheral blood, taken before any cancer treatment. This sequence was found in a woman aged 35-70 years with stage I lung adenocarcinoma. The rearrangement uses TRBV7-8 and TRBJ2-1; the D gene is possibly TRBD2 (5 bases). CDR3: CASSLTSSYNEQFF. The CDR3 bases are TGTGCCAGCAGCTTAACTAGCTCCTACAATGAGCAGTTCTTC.